This TCR beta chain was profiled in a study of post-analysis software for immune sequencing data. Libraries were made from TCR beta cDNA, and they carried unique molecular identifiers. From the PCR reads, TCRdb called clonotypes with MiXCR, one entry per CDR3 protein. The sample has 500,000 to 600,000 distinct CDR3 sequences, roughly 47% seen once. The specimen sequenced was blood. The sequence was collected from a girl aged 10 to 17 with multiple sclerosis.

CDR3 in amino acids: CAALSGYNEQFF. CDR3 nucleotides: TGCGCCGCTCTGAGCGGGTACAATGAGCAGTTCTTC. The genes are TRBV10-2 and TRBJ2-1, with a tentative D call TRBD2 (6 bases). Germline values: CDR1 WSHSY, CDR2 SAAADI. CDR3 length: 12 amino acids. Between the trimmed V and J ends, which lost 11 bases and 4 bases, there was a span of 12 bases.